The clone carrying this T cell receptor beta chain was counted many times. The sample is drawn from a study of identical twins. Healthy Caucasians supplied all donations. Trimming cost V 7 bases and J 0 bases, with 9 bases left between them. CDR1 and CDR2 from the germline V gene are SQVTM and ANQGSEA. The length of the CDR3 is 12 residues. TCRdb independently ran MiXCR on the 5' RACE reads; one entry per CDR3 protein. The sample has 690,000 or so distinct CDR3 sequences, 8.5% to 9% seen once. These data were also filed under a second study, of yellow fever vaccine responses in identical twins.

The chain carries TRBV29-1 and TRBJ1-1; D remains unclear. The source is a woman between 18 and 29 years old in good health. Sequences were obtained from PBMCs. The CDR3 loop reads CSGLTMNTEAFF. The CDR3 region has the DNA TGCAGCGGTCTGACAATGAACACTGAAGCTTTCTTT.